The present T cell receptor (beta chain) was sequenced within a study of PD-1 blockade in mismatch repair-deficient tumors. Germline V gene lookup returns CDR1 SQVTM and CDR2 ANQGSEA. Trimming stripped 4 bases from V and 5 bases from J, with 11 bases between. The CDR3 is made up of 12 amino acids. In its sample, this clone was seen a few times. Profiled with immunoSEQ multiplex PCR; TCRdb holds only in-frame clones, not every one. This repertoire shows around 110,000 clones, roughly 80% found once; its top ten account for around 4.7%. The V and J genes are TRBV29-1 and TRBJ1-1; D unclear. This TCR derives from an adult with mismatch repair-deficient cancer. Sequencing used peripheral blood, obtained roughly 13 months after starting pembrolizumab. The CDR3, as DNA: TGCAGCGTTGGCGATGGTCGGACTGAAGCTTTCTTT. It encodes CSVGDGRTEAFF.